This T cell receptor beta chain stems from a study of T cell responses to AZD1222 COVID-19 vaccine. Study-level findings and limits: Baseline seropositives among AZD1222 recipients totaled only 5 to 7. Unmutated variant regions reportedly attract nearly half of all spike-specific TCRs.

This clone has only a few counts. No antigen is known for it. Assay: immunoSEQ multiplex PCR; the TCRdb copy retains only in-frame clones and omits some. The sample lists about 82,000 clones; approximately 85% were seen once. The CDR3 spans 13 residues. J was trimmed by 5 bases and V by 5 bases; bases with no gene match: 4. Germline CDR1 reads SGHTA; CDR2 reads FQGNSA. The clonotype originates from an adult who received the AZD1222 COVID-19 vaccine. The V and J genes are TRBV7-2 and TRBJ1-1, with TRBD1 matching 8 bases. Sequenced here: peripheral blood, sampled 28 days after the second AZD1222 dose. The CDR3 spells CASSGHRGTEAFF. CDR3 DNA sequence: TGTGCCAGCAGCGGGCACAGGGGGACTGAAGCTTTCTTT.